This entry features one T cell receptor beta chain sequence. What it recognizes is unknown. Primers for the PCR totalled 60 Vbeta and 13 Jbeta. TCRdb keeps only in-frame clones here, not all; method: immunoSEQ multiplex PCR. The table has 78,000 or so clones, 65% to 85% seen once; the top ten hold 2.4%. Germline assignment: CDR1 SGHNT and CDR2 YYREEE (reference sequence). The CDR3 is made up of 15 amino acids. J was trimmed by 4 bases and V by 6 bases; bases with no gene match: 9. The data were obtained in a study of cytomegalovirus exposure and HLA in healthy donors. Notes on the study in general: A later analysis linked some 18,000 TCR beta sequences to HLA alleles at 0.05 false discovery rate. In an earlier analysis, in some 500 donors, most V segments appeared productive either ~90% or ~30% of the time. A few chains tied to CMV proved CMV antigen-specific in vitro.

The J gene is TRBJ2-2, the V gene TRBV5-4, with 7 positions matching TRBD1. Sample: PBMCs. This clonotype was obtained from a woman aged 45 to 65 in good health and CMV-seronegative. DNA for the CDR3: TGTGCCAGCACCCTAGGGACAGACATCACCGGGGAGCTGTTTTTT. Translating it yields CASTLGTDITGELFF.